Following are 19 T cell receptor beta chains from one sample sequenced in a study of CXCR3-negative and CXCR3-positive naive CD8 T cells. Notes on the study in general: Against CXCR3-negative naive cells, CXCR3-positive naive cells showed more hydrophobic TRB CDR3s.

Antigens for these TCRs are unknown. All TRB cDNA libraries came from 5' RACE performed with UMI labels. TCRdb reanalyzed the 5' RACE reads and collapses them to one entry per CDR3 protein, without DNA. This sample's table reports 75,000 to 100,000 distinct CDR3 sequences. The sequenced sample consisted of naive CXCR3+ CD8+ T cells from blood. Subset given: CD45RO-CCR7+CD27+CD95- naive CD8+ T cells expressing CXCR3 (TNR3+). The source of these receptors is a human donor in good health. Some clones in this sample may be carry-over from other donors' samples.

Here the CDR3 reads CASSLLAGPAGELFF. The chain recombines TRBV14 with TRBJ2-2; no DNA is available, so the TRBD2 call from TCRdb remains unchecked. The CDR3 loop spans 15 amino acids. The V gene's germline CDR1 is SGHDN and CDR2 FVKESK.

The chain couples TRBV6-5 to TRBJ1-2. CDR3 length: 13 residues. Germline loops: CDR1 MNHEY, CDR2 SVGAGI. This CDR3 reads CASSYVNGFGYTF.

The rearrangement links TRBV19 to TRBJ2-1; as DNA is missing, the TRBD2 call by TCRdb cannot be tested. This CDR3 has 15 residues. Germline CDR1 is LNHDA and CDR2 is SQIVND (reference sequence). This CDR3 is CASTPGGGAYNEQFF. The variable domain in full, with the rest retrieved from reference TRBV19 and TRBJ2-1, is DGGITQSPKYLFRKEGQNVTLSCEQNLNHDAMYWYRQDPGQGLRLIYYSQIVNDFQKGDIAEGYSVSREKKESFPLTVTSAQKNPTAFYLCASTPGGGAYNEQFFGPGTRLTVL.

CDR3 sequence: CASSIASGGHTSYEQYF. The V and J genes are TRBV19 and TRBJ2-7; TCRdb's D call of TRBD2 is untestable without DNA. The V gene's germline CDR1 is LNHDA and CDR2 SQIVND (reference sequence). This CDR3 spans 17 amino acids.

V gene TRBV7-8 combines with J gene TRBJ2-7; with no DNA, the TCRdb D assignment of TRBD1 cannot be verified. There are 17 residues in the CDR3. The germline V gene encodes CDR1 SGHVS and CDR2 FQNEAQ. The CDR3 here is CASSPPPYINPSYEQYF.

The V and J genes are TRBV5-1 and TRBJ1-5; TCRdb names TRBD1, which stays unverified in the absence of DNA. The CDR3 runs to 16 residues. In germline, CDR1 is SGHRS, CDR2 YFSETQ. The chain's CDR3 is CASSLGDRGSNQPQHF.

V is TRBV7-2 and J is TRBJ2-7; checking the TCRdb D call of TRBD1 is not possible without DNA. Germline CDR1 SGHTA, CDR2 FQGNSA. The CDR3 loop spans 14 amino acids. The CDR3 reads CASSSTTGDYEQYF.

The rearrangement joins TRBV4-1 to TRBJ2-5. The germline V gene encodes CDR1 MGHRA and CDR2 YSYEKL. The CDR3 runs 12 residues. The CDR3 loop is CASSQPEETQYF.

The chain recombines TRBV6-2 or TRBV6-3 with TRBJ2-7; without DNA, the TCRdb call of TRBD1 cannot be checked. CDR1 and CDR2 (germline): MNHEY, SVGEGT. The CDR3 is 14 residues long. This chain's CDR3 is CASSITGGIYEQYF.

The V gene is TRBV20-1, the J gene TRBJ1-2; the D gene TCRdb calls, TRBD1, cannot be checked with no DNA. There are 13 residues in the CDR3. In germline, CDR1 is DFQATT, CDR2 SNEGSKA (reference sequence). The CDR3 protein is CSARGQVNYGYTF.

This chain uses TRBV29-1 with TRBJ2-5; the D call of TRBD2 rests on TCRdb alone, since no DNA is present to check it. This CDR3 has 13 amino acids. Germline V lookup: CDR1 SQVTM, CDR2 ANQGSEA. CDR3 amino acids: CSVGPAAQETQYF.

V usage is TRBV7-6 and J usage is TRBJ2-1; with no DNA, the TCRdb D assignment of TRBD2 cannot be verified. CDR3 length equals 18 residues. The germline gives CDR1 SGHVS, CDR2 FNYEAQ. CDR3 in amino acids: CASSPGGLAGLSYNEQFF. Full variable domain (rest looked up from reference TRBV7-6 and TRBJ2-1): GAGVSQSPRYKVTKRGQDVALRCDPISGHVSLYWYRQALGQGPEFLTYFNYEAQQDKSGLPNDRFSAERPEGSISTLTIQRTEQRDSAMYRCASSPGGLAGLSYNEQFFGPGTRLTVL.

The V and J genes are TRBV6-5 and TRBJ2-5; there is no DNA to check the TCRdb D call of TRBD2. CDR1 is MNHEY and CDR2 is SVGAGI in the germline V gene. There are 16 residues in the CDR3. The CDR3 protein is CASSWASGGSLETQYF.

The J gene is TRBJ2-2, the V gene TRBV2; without DNA, the TCRdb call of TRBD1 cannot be checked. CDR1 SNHLY and CDR2 FYNNEI come from the germline V gene. This CDR3 spans 17 amino acids. CDR3 amino acids: CASSEALGTRTTGELFF.

The chain carries TRBV14 and TRBJ2-7. Germline lookup yields CDR1 SGHDN and CDR2 FVKESK. The CDR3 length is 13 residues. The CDR3 sequence: CASSQGYSYEQYF.

The CDR3 loop reads CASSLQDSPDSNVLTF. This chain uses TRBV12-3 or TRBV12-4 with TRBJ2-6; TCRdb outputs TRBD1, but without DNA this stays unchecked. The CDR3 consists of 16 residues.

The chain employs TRBV6-1 and TRBJ2-4; TCRdb's D gene call, TRBD1, goes unchecked for lack of DNA. Germline V gene lookup returns CDR1 MNHNS and CDR2 SASEGT. This CDR3 contains 14 residues. The CDR3 loop is CASTSLTGESIQYF.

CDR3 amino acids: CASSLVPWEINQPQHF. The gene calls are TRBV7-2 and TRBJ1-5; the D call of TRBD1 rests on TCRdb alone, since no DNA is present to check it. This CDR3 spans 16 amino acids. CDR1 is SGHTA, CDR2 FQGNSA, per germline.

V gene TRBV21-1 combines with J gene TRBJ2-7; no DNA is available, so the TRBD2 call from TCRdb remains unchecked. TRBV21-1 has pseudogene status. The CDR3 loop spans 16 amino acids. The CDR3 loop is CAPSNPGTSGNYEQYF.